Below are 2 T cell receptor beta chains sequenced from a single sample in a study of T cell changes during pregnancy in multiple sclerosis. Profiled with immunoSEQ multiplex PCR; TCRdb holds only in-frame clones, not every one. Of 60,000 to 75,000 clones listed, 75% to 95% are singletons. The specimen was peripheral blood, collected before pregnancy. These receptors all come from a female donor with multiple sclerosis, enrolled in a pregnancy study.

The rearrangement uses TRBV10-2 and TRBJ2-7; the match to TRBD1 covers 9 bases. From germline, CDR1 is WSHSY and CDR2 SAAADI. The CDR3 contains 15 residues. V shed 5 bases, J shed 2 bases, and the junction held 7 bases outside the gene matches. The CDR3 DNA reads TGCGCCAGCAGTATCTCCGGGACAGGGCCCTACGAGCAGTACTTC. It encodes CASSISGTGPYEQYF.

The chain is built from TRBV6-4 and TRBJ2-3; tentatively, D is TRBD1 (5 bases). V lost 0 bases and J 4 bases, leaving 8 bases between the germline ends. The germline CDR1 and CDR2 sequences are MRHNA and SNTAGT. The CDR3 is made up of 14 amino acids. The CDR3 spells CASSDSSGSDTQYF. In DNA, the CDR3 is TGTGCCAGCAGTGACTCGTCAGGGTCAGATACGCAGTATTTT.